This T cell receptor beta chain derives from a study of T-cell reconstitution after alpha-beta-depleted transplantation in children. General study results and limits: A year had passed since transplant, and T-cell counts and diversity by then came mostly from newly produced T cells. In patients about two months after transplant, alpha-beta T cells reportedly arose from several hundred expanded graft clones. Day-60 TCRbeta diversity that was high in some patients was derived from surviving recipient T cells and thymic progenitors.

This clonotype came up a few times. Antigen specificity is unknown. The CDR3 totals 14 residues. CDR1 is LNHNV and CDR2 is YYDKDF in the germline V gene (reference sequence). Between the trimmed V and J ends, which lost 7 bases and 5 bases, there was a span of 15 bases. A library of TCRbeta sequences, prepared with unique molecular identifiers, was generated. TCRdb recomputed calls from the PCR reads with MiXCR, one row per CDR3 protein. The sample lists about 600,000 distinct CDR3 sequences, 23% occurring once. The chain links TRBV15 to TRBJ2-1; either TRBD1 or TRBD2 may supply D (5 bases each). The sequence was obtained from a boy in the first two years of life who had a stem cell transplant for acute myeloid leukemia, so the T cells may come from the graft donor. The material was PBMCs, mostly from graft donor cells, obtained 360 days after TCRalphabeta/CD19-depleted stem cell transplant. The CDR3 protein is CATTRTGPHNEQFF. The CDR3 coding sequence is TGTGCCACCACTCGGACGGGGCCTCACAATGAGCAGTTCTTC. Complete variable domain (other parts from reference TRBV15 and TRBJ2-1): DAMVIQNPRYQVTQFGKPVTLSCSQTLNHNVMYWYQQKSSQAPKLLFHYYDKDFNNEADTPDNFQSRRPNTSFCFLDIRSPGLGDTAMYLCATTRTGPHNEQFFGPGTRLTVL.